A single sample is the source of the 17 T cell receptor beta chains below, sequenced in a study of T-cell reconstitution after alpha-beta-depleted transplantation in children (dated by TCRdb to the mid-2010s). This sample's treatment or condition label indicates: allogeneic hematopoietic cell transplantation with graft depleted of TCRalphabeta T cells and CD19 B cells. Libraries were built with PCR. The data were produced on an Illumina HiSeq 2500. Molecular barcoding was employed in the preparation of TCR libraries, with unique molecular identifiers being used to normalize TCRbeta repertoire quantification. In-frame beta chains were kept once TCRdb had trimmed the public reads at Q25 with fastp and called clones with MiXCR. CDR3 protein duplicates are merged, each entry listing the most common genes and DNA. Recorded for this sample are hundreds of thousands of distinct CDR3 sequences; 10% to 15% of them occurred a single time. 0.79% of the sample is held by the ten biggest clonotypes.

The input for sequencing was PBMCs, taken before TCRalphabeta/CD19-depleted stem cell transplant. All receptors derive from a girl aged 2-10 years with congenital amegakaryocytic thrombocytopenia, due to receive a stem cell transplant.

This chain connects TRBV29-1 to TRBJ2-7; D may be TRBD1 (5 bases). The germline V gene encodes CDR1 SQVTM and CDR2 ANQGSEA. This CDR3 contains 13 residues. The V end was cut by 4 bases, the J end by 2 bases, with 12 bases between. The CDR3 protein is CSVVQGLAYEQYF. The CDR3 coding sequence is TGCAGCGTTGTTCAGGGCCTAGCCTACGAGCAGTACTTC.

V gene TRBV5-1 combines with J gene TRBJ2-1; 11 bases are a match to TRBD2. With V trimmed by 8 bases and J by 2 bases, 3 bases remained unmatched. Germline CDR1 is SGHRS and CDR2 is YFSETQ. The CDR3 has 14 amino acids. The CDR3 is CASTSGSPYNEQFF. CDR3 nucleotide sequence: TGCGCCAGTACTAGCGGGAGCCCCTACAATGAGCAGTTCTTC.

This clonotype showed up many times. V is TRBV11-1 and J is TRBJ2-7; 7 bases are a match to TRBD2. Germline CDR1 SGHAT, CDR2 FQDESV (reference sequence). The J segment lost 3 bases and the V segment lost 5 bases, leaving 13 bases of the junction unmatched. The CDR3 has 16 amino acids. Here the CDR3 reads CASSRGGTWTSYEQYF. CDR3 DNA: TGTGCCAGCAGCCGGGGAGGGACCTGGACTAGCTACGAGCAGTACTTC.

This clonotype was observed a handful of times. The rearrangement joins TRBV9 to TRBJ2-1, with 10 bases fitting TRBD2. There are 20 residues in the CDR3. V was pared by 4 bases and J by 1 base, with 17 bases of the junction left unmatched. CDR1 and CDR2 from the germline V gene are SGDLS and YYNGEE. CDR3 bases: TGTGCCAGCAGCCTCGATTGGAGCGGGAGGGCCGGGTATTCCTACAATGAGCAGTTCTTC. Translation gives CASSLDWSGRAGYSYNEQFF. Drawing the rest from reference TRBV9 and TRBJ2-1, the complete variable domain is DSGVTQTPKHLITATGQRVTLRCSPRSGDLSVYWYQQSLDQGLQFLIQYYNGEERAKGNILERFSAQQFPDLHSELNLSSLELGDSALYFCASSLDWSGRAGYSYNEQFFGPGTRLTVL.

V usage is TRBV10-3 and J usage is TRBJ1-2; the D gene is possibly TRBD1 (5 bases). The CDR3 totals 15 residues. In germline, CDR1 is ENHRY, CDR2 SYGVKD. V lost 0 bases and J lost 5, with 13 bases in between. The CDR3 loop reads CAISESNPGMYGYTF. The CDR3, as DNA: TGTGCCATCAGTGAGTCGAACCCAGGGATGTATGGCTACACCTTC.

This clonotype was found many times. The V call is TRBV7-2, the J call TRBJ2-1; 9 bases map to TRBD2. V lost 4 bases, J lost 5 bases, and 9 bases stayed unmatched. CDR3 length: 16 amino acids. Germline V gene lookup returns CDR1 SGHTA and CDR2 FQGNSA. In DNA, the CDR3 is TGTGCCAGCAGCTCCCGGACTAGCGAGGTACACAATGAGCAGTTCTTC. This gives the protein CASSSRTSEVHNEQFF.

V and J are TRBV5-5 and TRBJ2-5; D unclear. V lost 4 bases and J lost 5, with 21 bases in between. Per germline, CDR1 SGHKS and CDR2 YYEKEE (reference sequence). The CDR3 spans 16 residues. The CDR3 reads CASSRKPTPVGETQYF. The CDR3 DNA reads TGTGCCAGCAGCCGAAAACCTACTCCCGTGGGGGAGACCCAGTACTTC.

The rearrangement joins TRBV7-8 to TRBJ2-3; TRBD1 aligns across 7 bases. Trimming cost V 4 bases and J 4 bases; bases outside gene matches: 8. There are 15 residues in the CDR3. Germline V lookup: CDR1 SGHVS, CDR2 FQNEAQ. The CDR3 loop reads CASSSGAGGSDTQYF. The CDR3 coding sequence is TGTGCCAGCAGCTCCGGGGCAGGGGGATCAGATACGCAGTATTTT.

Only a few counts were recorded for this clonotype. The genes are TRBV5-5 and TRBJ2-1; no reliable D call. The V end lost 2 bases, the J end lost 3 bases, and 9 bases lay between the germline ends. Germline lookup yields CDR1 SGHKS and CDR2 YYEKEE (reference sequence). The length of the CDR3 is 14 residues. CDR3 in amino acids: CASSLFHVYNEQFF. The CDR3 nucleotides are TGTGCCAGCAGCTTATTTCACGTCTACAATGAGCAGTTCTTC.

At least ten counts were recorded for this clonotype. The DNA for the CDR3 is TGTGCCACAGTGGACAGGGCGGGCACTGAAGCTTTCTTT. Its translation is CATVDRAGTEAFF. J is TRBJ1-1 and V is TRBV27, with 8 bases identical to TRBD1. Per germline, CDR1 MNHEY and CDR2 SMNVEV (reference sequence). Unmatched junction bases numbered 8, after V lost 10 bases and J lost 4 bases. The CDR3 is 13 residues long.

The J gene is TRBJ2-5, the V gene TRBV7-7; unclear D gene. Germline values: CDR1 SSHAT, CDR2 FNYEAQ (reference sequence). This CDR3 spans 14 amino acids. Trimming cost V 2 bases and J 4 bases, with 11 bases left between them. CDR3 nucleotides: TGTGCCAGCAGCTTACTAGGCCTCGGAGAGACCCAGTACTTC. Translated, it gives CASSLLGLGETQYF.

This clonotype was observed a few times. The rearrangement uses TRBV10-3 and TRBJ2-5; either TRBD1 or TRBD2 may fit D (5 bases each). V was cut by 4 bases and J by 5 bases, with 8 bases left in between. CDR3 size: 12 residues. Germline loops: CDR1 ENHRY, CDR2 SYGVKD. The CDR3: CAISGGTETQYF. In DNA form, the CDR3 reads TGTGCCATCAGTGGGGGGACCGAGACCCAGTACTTC.

The sample holds many counts of this clonotype. The chain recombines TRBV5-1 with TRBJ1-2, with 7 bases that match TRBD1. CDR1 SGHRS and CDR2 YFSETQ come from the germline V gene. With 3 bases clipped from V and 3 bases from J, the junction kept 2 bases outside the gene matches. The CDR3 totals 13 residues. The CDR3 reads CASSYGTDYGYTF. The CDR3 DNA is TGCGCCAGCAGCTACGGGACAGACTATGGCTACACCTTC.

The CDR3 DNA sequence: TGTGCCAGCAGCCGGAGCGGGAGAAGGTTTGAGAATGAGCAGTTCTTC. It specifies CASSRSGRRFENEQFF. The chain uses TRBV11-2 and TRBJ2-1, with TRBD2 identical over 8 bases. V shed 5 bases and J 7 bases; nucleotides not matched to a gene: 13. The V gene's germline CDR1 is SGHAT and CDR2 FQNNGV. This CDR3 has 16 amino acids.

V is TRBV20-1 and J is TRBJ2-1; D may be TRBD2 (6 bases). V lost 6 bases and J 3 bases, leaving 18 bases between the germline ends. This CDR3 region has 15 residues. Per the germline V gene, CDR1 is DFQATT and CDR2 is SNEGSKA (reference sequence). CDR3 in DNA: TGCAGTGCCACGCCGTCGGGGGAAAACTACAATGAGCAGTTCTTC. This encodes CSATPSGENYNEQFF.

This clonotype was found many times. The CDR3 sequence is CSVEGHTNYGYTF. CDR3 DNA: TGCAGCGTTGAGGGGCACACCAACTATGGCTACACCTTC. The chain carries TRBV29-1 and TRBJ1-2; D perhaps matches TRBD1 (5 bases). Trimming took 3 bases from V and 2 from J, leaving 10 bases between them. The CDR3 covers 13 residues. Looked up from germline, CDR1 is SQVTM and CDR2 is ANQGSEA.

This clonotype was found many times. The chain recombines TRBV29-1 with TRBJ1-3, with TRBD1 identical over 8 bases. Trimming took 7 bases from V and 8 from J; bases not matched to a gene: 4. Germline V gene data show CDR1 as SQVTM and CDR2 as ANQGSEA. The CDR3 has 11 amino acids. The CDR3 DNA follows: TGCAGCGGACAGGGGTGGGACACCATATATTTT. Protein product: CSGQGWDTIYF.